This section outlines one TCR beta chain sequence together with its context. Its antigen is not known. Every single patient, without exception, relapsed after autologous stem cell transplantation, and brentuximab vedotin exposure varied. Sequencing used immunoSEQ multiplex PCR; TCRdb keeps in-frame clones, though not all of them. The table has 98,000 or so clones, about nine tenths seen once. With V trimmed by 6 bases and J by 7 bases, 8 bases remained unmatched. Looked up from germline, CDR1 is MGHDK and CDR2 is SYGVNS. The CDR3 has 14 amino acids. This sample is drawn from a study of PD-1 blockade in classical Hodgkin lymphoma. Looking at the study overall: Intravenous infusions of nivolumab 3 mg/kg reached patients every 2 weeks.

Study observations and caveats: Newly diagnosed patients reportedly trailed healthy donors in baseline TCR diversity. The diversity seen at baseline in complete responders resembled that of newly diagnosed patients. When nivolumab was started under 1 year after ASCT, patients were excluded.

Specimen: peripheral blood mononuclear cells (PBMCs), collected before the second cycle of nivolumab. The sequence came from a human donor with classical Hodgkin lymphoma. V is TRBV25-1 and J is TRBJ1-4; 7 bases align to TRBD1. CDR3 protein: CASSPSDRAEKLFF. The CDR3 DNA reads TGTGCCAGCAGCCCGTCTGACAGGGCTGAAAAACTGTTTTTT.